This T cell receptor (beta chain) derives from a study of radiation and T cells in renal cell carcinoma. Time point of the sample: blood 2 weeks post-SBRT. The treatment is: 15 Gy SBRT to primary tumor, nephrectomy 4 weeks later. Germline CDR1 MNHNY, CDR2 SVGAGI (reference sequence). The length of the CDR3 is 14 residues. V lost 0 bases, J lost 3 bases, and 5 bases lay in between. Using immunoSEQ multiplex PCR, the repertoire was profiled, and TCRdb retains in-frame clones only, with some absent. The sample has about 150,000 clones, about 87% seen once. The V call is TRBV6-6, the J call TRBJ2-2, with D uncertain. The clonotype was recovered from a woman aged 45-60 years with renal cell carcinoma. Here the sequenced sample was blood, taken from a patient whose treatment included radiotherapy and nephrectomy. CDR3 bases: TGTGCCAGCAGTTACTCGGTAGACACCGGGGAGCTGTTTTTT. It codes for CASSYSVDTGELFF.